This entry features one TCR beta chain sequence. Using immunoSEQ multiplex PCR, the repertoire was profiled, and TCRdb retains in-frame clones only, with some absent. The sample consists of 130,000 or so clones, about 86% of them appearing once. V gave up 2 bases and J gave up 7 bases; unmatched junction bases: 7. Germline loops: CDR1 MNHEY, CDR2 SVGAGI. This CDR3 has 16 residues. The data are from a study of blood T cell repertoires in COVID-19. The chain links TRBV6-5 to TRBJ1-6, with TRBD1 matching 8 bases. The sequence was obtained from an elderly woman with acute or convalescent COVID-19. The sequencing sample was made of peripheral blood. This CDR3 reads CASSYAPGGYNSPLHF. The CDR3 region has the DNA TGTGCCAGCAGTTACGCTCCAGGGGGCTACAATTCACCCCTCCACTTT.